The present T cell receptor (beta chain) was sequenced within a study of blood T cell repertoires in COVID-19 (dated by TCRdb to 2018 to 2021). The study in broad terms: The collaborator samples originated in the United States, Italy and Spain and spanned the acute and convalescent phases of COVID-19. The prospective study material was composed of cDNA or gDNA derived from T cells, B-cell-depleted T cells, or PBMCs. The dataset comprised deeply sampled blood TCRbeta repertoires from subjects exposed to, actively infected with, or recovered from COVID-19. The repertoires were made available in a free public database intended to serve as a resource for research on the immune response to SARS-CoV-2. The samples were drawn from the first 160 participants of the ongoing ImmuneRACE study and from 950 to 1,500 subjects provided by 6 global collaborators. A de-identified subject ID, COVID-19 status, age in years and sex were almost always included in the sample metadata. HLA class I and class II types, where available, came from metadata supplied by the sample provider rather than from assay-based typing.

TCRbeta CDR3 regions were amplified from genomic DNA by means of the immunoSEQ Assay, a bias-controlled multiplex PCR. The authors' analysis ran thus. The number of nucleated cells in each sample was estimated from the amplification of reference gene primers within the assay. To quantify the absolute abundance of each unique TCRbeta CDR3 rearrangement, sequence reads were collapsed and filtered. For each sample, productive Simpson clonality was calculated by taking the square root of Simpson's diversity index across productive rearrangements. TCRdb re-hosts the immuneACCESS table, in-frame sequences only. Its copies lack some clones; in the studies checked, an unresolved V gene accounts for under half of them, and the cause for the rest is not known. V, J and clone size derive from that table, while D and trimming were established from the DNA sequence. The sample records roughly 200,000 clones, 85% of which are singletons. Roughly 18% of the sample is in the top ten clones.

Per the germline V gene, SQVTM is the CDR1 and ANQGSEA is the CDR2. From cysteine to phenylalanine, the CDR3 is 14 amino acids long. The retained sequence is limited to the CDR3, 42 bases, with the frame set at the first base. Here V drops 6 bases and J drops 1 base, and the junction holds 7 bases not matched to any gene. Study-level results and caveats: The quantity of clinical and demographic metadata differed by source and by participant and was supplied without curation.

One collaborating source in Seattle enrolled patients during active infection and followed them longitudinally through the course of disease. Each collaborating institution followed its own protocols to collect whole blood in K2EDTA tubes. For TCRbeta analysis, collaborators shipped samples in one of three forms: frozen whole blood, isolated PBMCs, or DNA extracted from either of those sample types. On this clone itself: No antigen is known for it. Base qualities are not at hand, and no much larger clone is one base apart.

The clonotype comes from a person aged 70 to 85 with COVID-19, enrolled during active disease. The receptor chain draws on TRBV29-1 and TRBJ2-3, with 7 middle bases fitting TRBD1. Sequencing used peripheral blood. The encoded CDR3 is CSVEGTVGTDTQYF. The sequenced DNA is TGCAGCGTAGAGGGGACAGTGGGCACAGATACGCAGTATTTT.